This entry features one T cell receptor (beta chain) sequence. This clone's antigen is unknown. Per-nucleotide qualities are absent, and no much larger clonotype sits a single base away. To demonstrate the VDJtools post-analysis software, the study profiled TCR beta repertoires from the peripheral blood of 13 young patients with multiple sclerosis. The patients with multiple sclerosis were children and adolescents between about 6 and 17 years of age. This sample stems from a study of post-analysis software for immune sequencing data (dated by TCRdb to between 2014 and 2016). Regarding the study in general: Relapsing-remitting, secondary progressive and progressive-relapsing multiple sclerosis were recorded as disease courses, and subtype annotation was lacking for some patients. The patient repertoires were compared against fewer than twelve previously published healthy control repertoires obtained from donors aged about 6 to 26 years. A subset of samples was prepared in parallel using single-end sample barcoding, then pooled and co-amplified after Illumina adapter ligation. General findings and caveats noted by the study authors: Compared with controls, multiple sclerosis patients had significantly lower normalized Chao1 diversity, a finding suggesting substantial peripheral T-cell clonal expansion. The control group was slightly older than the multiple sclerosis patient group. Strong co-clustering of samples prepared in the same batch was shown by direct clustering with F measure, prompting a batch-effect correction.

The method behind the library was PCR. Sequencer: Illumina HiSeq 2500. To reduce PCR and sequencing biases, unique molecular identifiers were built into the TCR beta cDNA libraries. Per 1 to 10 million input T cells, some 500,000 cDNA molecules were obtained, such that each molecule approximated one T cell. The same protocol used for the earlier healthy control dataset was applied to prepare and sequence the patient libraries. Within a given batch, samples were prepared together, multiplexed and sequenced on the same HiSeq lane. On the authors' methods: Raw barcoded reads were processed with MIGEC, discarding single-read molecular identifier groups before consensus assembly and CDR3 extraction. VDJtools was used for post-analysis of the clonotype tables, with diversity normalized by down-sampling every dataset to the smallest sample size. Repertoire overlap clustering matched CDR3 amino acid but not nucleotide sequences to correct batch-related cross-sample contamination. TCRdb applied fastp at Q25 and MiXCR to the public reads, then kept only in-frame beta chains. Each CDR3 protein appears once, grouped with its most common genes and DNA. The V and J calls were determined by TCRdb, not by the authors. This sample gives about 460,000 distinct CDR3 sequences in total; 45% of them show up just once. Clones ranked in the top ten supply roughly 12% of the sample.

This receptor was identified in a girl between 5 and 17 years old with multiple sclerosis. The sequenced sample consisted of blood.

The DNA reads TGCGCCAGCAGCTTGATGGTAGCGGCTGGCAATGAGCAGTTCTTC. Its protein reads: CASSLMVAAGNEQFF. Rearrangement joined TRBV5-1 to TRBJ2-1; matching of 6 bases hints at TRBD2 as the D gene. The CDR3 has 15 amino acids, counting the end cysteine and phenylalanine. Only CDR3 DNA remains: 45 bases, in frame from the first base. CDR1 and CDR2 were assigned from the germline V gene as SGHRS and YFSETQ. V is pared back by 1 base and J by 6 bases, with 14 bases lying between the germline termini.